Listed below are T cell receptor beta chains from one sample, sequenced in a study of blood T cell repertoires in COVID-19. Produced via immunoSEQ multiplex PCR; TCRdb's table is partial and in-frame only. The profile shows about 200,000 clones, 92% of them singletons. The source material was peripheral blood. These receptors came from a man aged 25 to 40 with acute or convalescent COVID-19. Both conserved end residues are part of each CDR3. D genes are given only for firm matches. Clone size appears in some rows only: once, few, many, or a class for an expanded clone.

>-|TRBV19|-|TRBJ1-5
CASSILRQTRYSNQPQHF
TGTGCCAGTAGTATTCTGAGACAGACCCGCTATAGCAATCAGCCCCAGCATTTT
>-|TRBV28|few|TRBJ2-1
CASSSHYFRNEQFF
TGTGCCAGCAGTTCTCACTACTTTAGGAATGAGCAGTTCTTC
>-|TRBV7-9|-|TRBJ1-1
CASSYVPSLTEAFF
TGTGCCAGCAGCTATGTCCCAAGCCTAACTGAAGCTTTCTTT
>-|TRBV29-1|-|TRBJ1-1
CSVEKELNTEAFF
TGCAGCGTTGAAAAGGAGCTGAACACTGAAGCTTTCTTT
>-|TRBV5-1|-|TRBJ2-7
CASKHSTAYEQYF
TGCGCCAGCAAGCATTCGACAGCCTACGAGCAGTACTTC
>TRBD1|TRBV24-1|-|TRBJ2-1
CATSSTGPSYNEQFF
TGTGCCACCAGCTCGACAGGGCCCTCATACAATGAGCAGTTCTTC
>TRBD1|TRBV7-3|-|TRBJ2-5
CASSLTGQSTQYF
TGTGCCAGCAGCTTAACGGGACAGTCGACCCAGTACTTC
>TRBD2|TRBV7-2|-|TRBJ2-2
CASSPGLLTGELFF
TGTGCCAGCAGCCCGGGACTACTCACCGGGGAGCTGTTTTTT
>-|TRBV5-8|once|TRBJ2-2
CASSLGRIANTGELFF
TGTGCCAGCAGCTTGGGCAGGATAGCGAACACCGGGGAGCTGTTTTTT
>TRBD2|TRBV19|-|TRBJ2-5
CASSDWTSGGVETQYF
TGTGCCAGTAGTGACTGGACTAGCGGGGGGGTAGAGACCCAGTACTTC
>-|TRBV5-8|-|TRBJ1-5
CASSLVSYSNQPQHF
TGTGCCAGCAGCTTGGTCAGTTATAGCAATCAGCCCCAGCATTTT
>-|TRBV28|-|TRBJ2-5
CASSTPAGPETQYF
TGTGCCAGCAGTACCCCTGCGGGGCCGGAGACCCAGTACTTC
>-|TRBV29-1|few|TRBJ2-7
CSVEDTGGISYEQYF
TGCAGCGTTGAAGATACAGGTGGGATCTCCTACGAGCAGTACTTC
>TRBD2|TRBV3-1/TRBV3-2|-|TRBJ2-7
CASSYIWTSGRDEQYF
TGTGCCAGCAGCTATATTTGGACTAGCGGGAGGGACGAGCAGTACTTC
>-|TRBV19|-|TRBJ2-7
CASSSVAVSYEQYF
TGTGCCAGTAGTAGCGTAGCGGTGTCCTACGAGCAGTACTTC
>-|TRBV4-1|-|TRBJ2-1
CASSHADSYNEQFF
TGCGCCAGCAGCCATGCGGACAGTTACAATGAGCAGTTCTTC
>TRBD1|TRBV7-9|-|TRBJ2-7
CASSSLRTGGGHEQYF
TGTGCCAGCAGCTCACTTCGGACAGGGGGCGGACACGAGCAGTACTTC
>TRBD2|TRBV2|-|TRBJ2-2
CASSVIPGGSAGELFF
TGTGCCAGCAGTGTTATTCCGGGGGGTTCCGCCGGGGAGCTGTTTTTT
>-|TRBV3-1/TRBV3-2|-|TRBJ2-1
CASSPRLDLSYNEQFF
TGTGCCAGCAGCCCCCGGCTAGACCTCTCCTACAATGAGCAGTTCTTC
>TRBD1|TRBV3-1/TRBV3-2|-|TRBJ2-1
CASSPGQGPYNEQFF
TGTGCCAGCAGCCCGGGACAGGGCCCCTACAATGAGCAGTTCTTC
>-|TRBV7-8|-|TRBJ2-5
CASSFFGQETQYF
TGTGCCAGCAGCTTTTTCGGGCAAGAGACCCAGTACTTC
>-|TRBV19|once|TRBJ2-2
CASSPFEGELFF
TGTGCCAGTAGCCCCTTTGAGGGGGAGCTGTTTTTT
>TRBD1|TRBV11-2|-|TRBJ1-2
CASSARGQSNYGYTF
TGTGCCAGCAGCGCCAGGGGACAGTCTAACTATGGCTACACCTTC
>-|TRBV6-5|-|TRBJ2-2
CASRIGGSGELFF
TGTGCCAGCAGGATTGGAGGGTCCGGGGAGCTGTTTTTT
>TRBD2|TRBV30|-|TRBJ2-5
CAWSGAGVVFGTQYF
TGTGCCTGGAGTGGAGCGGGAGTAGTATTTGGGACCCAGTACTTC
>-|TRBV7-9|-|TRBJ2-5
CASSPLQETQYF
TGTGCCAGCAGCCCTCTCCAAGAGACCCAGTACTTC
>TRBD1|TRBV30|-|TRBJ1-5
CAWSAGWTGLNQPQHF
TGTGCCTGGAGCGCGGGATGGACAGGGCTGAATCAGCCCCAGCATTTT
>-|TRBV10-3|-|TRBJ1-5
CATRGISDQPQHF
TGTGCCACACGGGGGATATCGGATCAGCCCCAGCATTTT
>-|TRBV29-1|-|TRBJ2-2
CSVGTGTLNTGELFF
TGCAGCGTTGGAACAGGGACATTGAACACCGGGGAGCTGTTTTTT
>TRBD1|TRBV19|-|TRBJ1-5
CASSPHRGKGNQPQHF
TGTGCCAGTAGTCCGCACAGGGGGAAGGGCAATCAGCCCCAGCATTTT
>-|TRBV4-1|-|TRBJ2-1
CASSETGVYNEQFF
TGCGCCAGCTCAGAGACAGGCGTCTACAATGAGCAGTTCTTC
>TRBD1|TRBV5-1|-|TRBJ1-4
CASSGGTVEKLFF
TGCGCCAGCAGCGGCGGGACAGTTGAAAAACTGTTTTTT
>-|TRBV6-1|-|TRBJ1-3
CASSELGSGNTIYF
TGTGCCAGCAGTGAACTCGGCTCTGGAAACACCATATATTTT
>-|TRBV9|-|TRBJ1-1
CASSPYRGMGEAFF
TGTGCCAGCAGCCCCTACCGGGGGATGGGTGAAGCTTTCTTT
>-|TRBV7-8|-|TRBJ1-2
CASSSRVVDGYTF
TGTGCCAGCAGCAGCAGGGTGGTAGATGGCTACACCTTC
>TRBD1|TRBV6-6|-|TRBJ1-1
CASSYRGGLEAFF
TGTGCCAGCAGTTACAGAGGGGGCTTAGAAGCTTTCTTT
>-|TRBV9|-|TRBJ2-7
CASSVEQTPSYEQYF
TGTGCCAGCAGCGTAGAGCAGACTCCCTCCTACGAGCAGTACTTC
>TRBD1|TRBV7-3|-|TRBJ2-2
CASSTRTGGNTGELFF
TGTGCCAGCAGCACCCGGACAGGGGGAAACACCGGGGAGCTGTTTTTT
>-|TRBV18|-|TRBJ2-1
CASSPGTPTGEQFF
TGTGCCAGCTCACCCGGGACTCCAACCGGAGAGCAGTTCTTC
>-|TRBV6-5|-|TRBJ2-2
CASIQRGTGELFF
TGTGCCAGCATTCAGCGTGGCACCGGGGAGCTGTTTTTT
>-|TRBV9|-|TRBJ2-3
CASSVVPRGRGDTQYF
TGTGCCAGCAGCGTAGTACCCAGGGGCCGGGGAGATACGCAGTATTTT
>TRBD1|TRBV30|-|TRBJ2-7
CAWGASGTDTYEQYF
TGTGCCTGGGGGGCGTCTGGGACAGACACCTACGAGCAGTACTTC
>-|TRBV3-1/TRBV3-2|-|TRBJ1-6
CASSQGGRVGSPLHF
TGTGCCAGCAGCCAAGGGGGCAGGGTAGGTTCACCCCTCCACTTT
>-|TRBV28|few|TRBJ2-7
CASSNPAGKYEQYF
TGTGCCAGCAGTAACCCCGCAGGGAAGTACGAGCAGTACTTC
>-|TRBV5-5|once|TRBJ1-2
CASSLPGRSGYTF
TGTGCCAGCAGCTTGCCGGGGAGGAGTGGCTACACCTTC
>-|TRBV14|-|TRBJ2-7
CASSRLVYEQYF
TGTGCCAGCAGCCGCCTAGTTTACGAGCAGTACTTC
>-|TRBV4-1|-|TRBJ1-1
CASSQVGSRAPEAFF
TGCGCCAGCAGCCAAGTAGGTTCGAGGGCCCCTGAAGCTTTCTTT
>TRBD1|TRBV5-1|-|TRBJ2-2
CASSLRQGDTGELFF
TGCGCCAGCAGCCTGCGACAGGGGGACACCGGGGAGCTGTTTTTT
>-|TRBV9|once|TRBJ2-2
CASSVSFDTPNTGELFF
TGTGCCAGCAGCGTATCCTTCGACACCCCGAACACCGGGGAGCTGTTTTTT
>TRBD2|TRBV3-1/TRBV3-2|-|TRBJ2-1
CASSQGTRDYFF
TGTGCCAGCAGCCAAGGGACTAGAGATTATTTCTTC
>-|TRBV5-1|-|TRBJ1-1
CASSLKALNTEAFF
TGCGCCAGCAGCTTGAAAGCGTTGAACACTGAAGCTTTCTTT
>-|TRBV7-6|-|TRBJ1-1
CASSFSRDGYANTEAFF
TGTGCCAGCAGCTTTTCCAGGGATGGATATGCGAACACTGAAGCTTTCTTT
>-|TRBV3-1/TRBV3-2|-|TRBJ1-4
CASRTGQKKKLFF
TGTGCCAGCAGAACCGGACAGAAAAAAAAACTGTTTTTT
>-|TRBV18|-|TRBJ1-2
CASSPGQLANYGYTF
TGTGCCAGCTCACCCGGACAGTTAGCTAACTATGGCTACACCTTC
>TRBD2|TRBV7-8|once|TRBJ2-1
CASSLGPSGEQFF
TGTGCCAGCAGCTTAGGTCCTAGCGGGGAGCAGTTCTTC
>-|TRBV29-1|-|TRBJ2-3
CSVAPREDTQYF
TGCTCCGTGGCTCCTCGGGAAGATACGCAGTATTTT